The 14 T cell receptor beta chains below come from one sample, sequenced in a study of T cell repertoires in cytomegalovirus infection. In TCRdb, the reads were re-called with MiXCR into one record per CDR3 protein. The sample contains around 130,000 distinct CDR3 sequences, less than 9.5% of which appear only once. Sequenced sample: PBMCs. The receptor set was obtained from a human donor in good health (CMV status not recorded). Some clones in this sample may be carry-over from other donors' samples.

This clonotype has a handful of counts. This chain connects TRBV4-2 to TRBJ1-2, with D tentatively TRBD1 (5 bases). CDR3 length equals 14 residues. The germline V and J ends were trimmed by 4 bases and 4 bases, with 13 bases remaining between them. Looked up from germline, CDR1 is LGHNA and CDR2 is YNFKEQ. The CDR3 region has the DNA TGTGCCAGCAGCCCCGAGACAGTTGCCTATGGCTACACCTTC. It translates to CASSPETVAYGYTF.

Many counts were recorded for this clonotype. The gene calls are TRBV7-2 and TRBJ2-5; no reliable D call. The germline CDR1 and CDR2 sequences are SGHTA and FQGNSA. The ends were cut back, 0 bases at V and 1 base at J, with 6 bases in the middle. CDR3 size: 14 residues. In DNA form, the CDR3 reads TGTGCCAGCAGCTTAGCGGGCCTCCAAGAGACCCAGTACTTC. This gives the protein CASSLAGLQETQYF.

This clonotype has more than one count but fewer than ten. The rearrangement joins TRBV9 to TRBJ2-6; D possibly matches TRBD1 or TRBD2 (6 bases each). The V end lost 0 bases, the J end lost 3 bases, and 16 bases lay between the germline ends. Germline V lookup: CDR1 SGDLS, CDR2 YYNGEE. The CDR3 sequence is 18 residues long. CDR3 sequence (DNA): TGTGCCAGCAGCGTAGCCGGGGGCCTTTCTATTGGGGCCAACGTCCTGACTTTC. It yields the protein CASSVAGGLSIGANVLTF.

This clonotype was detected only a few times. This chain connects TRBV29-1 to TRBJ2-5; D not certain. Between the trimmed V and J ends, which lost 2 bases and 1 base, there was a span of 8 bases. CDR1 is SQVTM and CDR2 is ANQGSEA in the germline V gene. This CDR3 contains 13 residues. Written as DNA, the CDR3 is TGCAGCGTTGAAATTCTGGTCCAAGAGACCCAGTACTTC. This sequence encodes CSVEILVQETQYF.

This clonotype was counted between two and nine times. This chain joins TRBV7-3 and TRBJ1-1; TRBD1 is a possible D gene (5 bases). V was shortened by 0 bases and J by 8 bases, with 10 bases between the two germline ends. Germline V gene data show CDR1 as SGHTA and CDR2 as FQGTGA. The CDR3 totals 13 residues. The CDR3 sequence: CASSLTGATEAFF. DNA for the CDR3: TGTGCCAGCAGCTTAACTGGGGCCACCGAAGCTTTCTTT.

This clonotype has a count of ten or more. The rearrangement uses TRBV4-2 and TRBJ1-5; D not resolved. The CDR3 is 16 residues long. The V end lost 7 bases, the J end lost 2 bases, and 18 bases lay between the germline ends. Germline CDR1 and CDR2: LGHNA and YNFKEQ. CDR3 nucleotide sequence: TGTGCCAGCAAACGTGACCTTATTGACGGCAATCAGCCCCAGCATTTT. Translating it yields CASKRDLIDGNQPQHF.

This clonotype was seen a handful of times. V usage is TRBV5-5 and J usage is TRBJ1-1; maybe TRBD1 (6 bases). CDR1 is SGHKS and CDR2 is YYEKEE in the germline V gene (reference sequence). The CDR3 sequence is 16 residues long. The V end lost 3 bases, the J end lost 0 bases, and 15 bases lay between the germline ends. This chain's CDR3 is CASSSDSPYVNTEAFF. As DNA, the CDR3 is TGTGCCAGCAGCTCGGACAGTCCTTATGTGAACACTGAAGCTTTCTTT.

This clonotype appeared a few times. This chain uses TRBV6-6 with TRBJ2-5, with 8 bases identical to TRBD1. Germline lookup yields CDR1 MNHNY and CDR2 SVGAGI (reference sequence). V was clipped by 2 bases and J by 4 bases; unmatched bases: 12. This CDR3 contains 17 residues. CDR3 sequence reads: CASSYGTPGRGRETQYF. The CDR3 DNA follows: TGTGCCAGCAGTTACGGAACCCCGGGCAGGGGGCGAGAGACCCAGTACTTC.

As concerns this clonotype: Likely a read error: the CDR3 ends without its conserved phenylalanine or tryptophan. V and J are TRBV28 and TRBJ1-3; unclear D gene. CDR3 size: 12 residues. V lost 10 bases to trimming and J lost 0 bases, with 7 bases between them. Germline CDR1 MDHEN, CDR2 SYDVKM. CDR3 loop: CATTGSGNTIYL. The CDR3 region has the DNA TGTGCCACGACTGGCTCTGGAAACACCATATATCTT.

This clonotype has more than one count but fewer than ten. The chain combines TRBV3-1 with TRBJ2-7; D unclear. Germline V gene lookup returns CDR1 LGHDT and CDR2 YNNKEL (reference sequence). Trimming took 0 bases from V and 5 from J, leaving 5 bases between them. The CDR3 loop spans 12 amino acids. CDR3 in amino acids: CASSQDLHEQYF. The DNA of the CDR3 is TGTGCCAGCAGCCAAGATCTCCACGAGCAGTACTTC.

V is TRBV5-1 and J is TRBJ2-1; a weak D match, TRBD1 (6 bases). The CDR3 is made up of 15 amino acids. The germline V gene has CDR1 SGHRS and CDR2 YFSETQ. Trimming took off 1 base at V and 0 bases at J, with 8 bases between the two ends. In DNA form, the CDR3 reads TGCGCCAGCAGCTTGTTACAGGGCTCCTACAATGAGCAGTTCTTC. It yields the protein CASSLLQGSYNEQFF.

Many counts were recorded for this clonotype. The chain uses TRBV20-1 and TRBJ2-3; 8 nucleotides align to TRBD2. The CDR3 has 15 amino acids. V gave up 6 bases and J gave up 0 bases; unmatched junction bases: 8. From germline, CDR1 is DFQATT and CDR2 SNEGSKA (reference sequence). The CDR3 DNA sequence: TGCAGTGCCCCCTTGGGCGGGGGGAGCACAGATACGCAGTATTTT. Residues: CSAPLGGGSTDTQYF.

This clonotype has a count of ten or more. This chain joins TRBV4-2 and TRBJ2-1; D remains ambiguous. The CDR3 runs to 15 residues. CDR1 LGHNA and CDR2 YNFKEQ come from the germline V gene. V lost 0 bases, J lost 0 bases, and 6 bases lay in between. The CDR3 reads CASSQERFSYNEQFF. As DNA, the CDR3 is TGTGCCAGCAGCCAAGAGAGATTCTCCTACAATGAGCAGTTCTTC.

There are many counts of this clonotype. The J gene is TRBJ1-1, the V gene TRBV12-3 or TRBV12-4; D remains ambiguous. This CDR3 spans 15 amino acids. Trimming took 3 bases from V and 3 from J, leaving 14 bases between them. The CDR3 nucleotides are TGTGCCAGCAGTTTGTTTGGGTTTAGGGACACTGAAGCTTTCTTT. This translates into CASSLFGFRDTEAFF.